The rows below give T cell receptor beta chains drawn from one sample of a study of vaccination effects on CD4 cells after COVID-19. Their recognized antigens are unknown. Data came from immunoSEQ multiplex PCR; TCRdb stores just in-frame clones and leaves some out. This table has 35,000 to 45,000 clones, roughly four fifths appearing once. The sequences come from CD4+ T cells from PBMCs cultured with SARS-CoV-2 spike peptides, collected before COVID-19 vaccination. These receptors were obtained from a human donor who received a COVID-19 vaccine. CDR3s include the opening cysteine and the closing phenylalanine or tryptophan. A D gene is named only where the DNA matches it firmly. Size is omitted from some rows. Given values are once, few, many or a class for expanded clones.

J | D | size | V | CDR3 | DNA
TRBJ2-4 | . | once | TRBV3-1/TRBV3-2 | CASSQNAPNNVGWGIQYF | TGTGCCAGCAGCCAAAATGCCCCCAACAATGTGGGATGGGGCATTCAGTACTTC
TRBJ1-4 | . | . | TRBV6-6 | CASSYILNDEKLFF | TGTGCCAGCAGTTACATCCTAAACGATGAAAAACTGTTTTTT
TRBJ2-6 | . | . | TRBV21-1 | CASSKDGRGANVLTF | TGTGCCAGCAGCAAAGATGGGAGGGGGGCCAACGTCCTGACTTTC
TRBJ2-5 | TRBD1 | . | TRBV18 | CASSEQGAISQETQYF | TGTGCCAGCTCAGAACAGGGGGCCATTTCCCAAGAGACCCAGTACTTC
TRBJ2-4 | . | few | TRBV7-8 | CASGDRRRAKNIQYF | TGTGCCAGCGGAGACAGGCGACGAGCCAAAAACATTCAGTACTTC
TRBJ2-1 | . | . | TRBV11-2 | CASSLDNRMLRDNEQFF | TGTGCCAGCAGCTTAGATAACCGGATGCTAAGGGACAATGAGCAGTTCTTC
TRBJ2-1 | . | . | TRBV9 | CASSVALVGVWNNEQFF | TGTGCCAGCAGCGTAGCTCTGGTAGGGGTGTGGAACAATGAGCAGTTCTTC
TRBJ2-5 | . | . | TRBV7-9 | CASSFFLREETQYF | TGTGCCAGCAGCTTCTTTCTCAGGGAGGAGACCCAGTACTTC
TRBJ2-3 | . | . | TRBV2 | CASRAARSTDTQYF | TGTGCCAGCAGAGCGGCGAGGAGCACAGATACGCAGTATTTT
TRBJ2-4 | . | . | TRBV6-6 | CASSSEVAKNIQYF | TGTGCCAGCAGCTCCGAGGTAGCCAAAAACATTCAGTACTTC
TRBJ2-5 | TRBD2 | . | TRBV27 | CASKPSGGRGTQYF | TGTGCCAGCAAACCCTCCGGGGGGAGAGGGACCCAGTACTTC
TRBJ1-1 | . | few | TRBV12-3/TRBV12-4 | CASLDRLQTGAFF | TGTGCCAGCCTAGACAGACTCCAAACTGGAGCTTTCTTT
TRBJ1-5 | . | few | TRBV7-8 | CASSLEVGQPQHF | TGTGCCAGCAGCTTAGAGGTGGGTCAGCCCCAGCATTTT
TRBJ2-1 | . | . | TRBV12-3/TRBV12-4 | CASSTILRNEQFF | TGTGCCAGCAGCACCATTCTAAGGAATGAGCAGTTCTTC
TRBJ1-2 | . | . | TRBV4-3 | CASSQDRAAYGYTF | TGCGCCAGCAGCCAAGATCGGGCAGCTTATGGCTACACCTTC
TRBJ2-3 | TRBD2 | . | TRBV6-2/TRBV6-3 | CASSPARGSGATDTQYF | TGTGCCAGCAGCCCCGCCCGGGGTAGCGGGGCCACAGATACGCAGTATTTT
TRBJ1-3 | . | . | TRBV4-1 | CASSQERRAVGNTIYF | TGCGCCAGCAGCCAAGAGCGGCGGGCGGTTGGAAACACCATATATTTT
TRBJ1-1 | . | . | TRBV9 | CASSVEMNTEAFF | TGTGCCAGCAGCGTAGAGATGAACACTGAAGCTTTCTTT
TRBJ2-5 | TRBD2 | . | TRBV7-2 | CASSPGAGLASETQYF | TGTGCCAGCAGCCCGGGGGCCGGACTAGCGTCGGAGACCCAGTACTTC
TRBJ1-2 | . | . | TRBV5-8 | CASSSDANYGYTF | TGTGCCAGCAGCTCGGATGCTAACTATGGCTACACCTTC
TRBJ2-2 | . | . | TRBV10-3 | CAIRETANTGELFF | TGTGCCATAAGAGAGACAGCGAACACCGGGGAGCTGTTTTTT
TRBJ1-3 | . | once | TRBV18 | CASSPSSSGNTIYF | TGTGCCAGCTCACCAAGCTCCTCTGGAAACACCATATATTTT
TRBJ2-2 | TRBD2 | once | TRBV11-2 | CASSSPGLAGGTGELFF | TGTGCCAGCAGCTCGCCCGGACTAGCGGGGGGCACCGGGGAGCTGTTTTTT
TRBJ1-2 | TRBD1 | . | TRBV18 | CASSPGQDGYTF | TGTGCCAGCTCACCGGGACAGGATGGCTACACCTTC
TRBJ1-2 | TRBD1 | . | TRBV6-5 | CASRRDSISSGYTF | TGTGCCAGCAGACGGGACAGCATCAGCTCTGGCTACACCTTC
TRBJ2-3 | . | . | TRBV9 | CASSVALGSDTQYF | TGTGCCAGCAGCGTAGCTTTAGGTTCAGATACGCAGTATTTT
TRBJ2-5 | . | once | TRBV28 | CASSPLDGSRAQYF | TGTGCCAGCAGCCCTCTGGACGGATCCAGGGCCCAGTACTTC
TRBJ2-3 | . | . | TRBV7-3 | CASSLTGLGRGDTQYF | TGTGCCAGCAGCTTAACGGGTCTGGGGCGCGGAGATACGCAGTATTTT
TRBJ2-1 | . | . | TRBV3-1/TRBV3-2 | CASSPPGREQFF | TGTGCCAGCAGCCCCCCCGGGAGAGAGCAGTTCTTC
TRBJ1-5 | TRBD1 | . | TRBV19 | CASSILRLDRENSNQPQHF | TGTGCCAGTAGTATCCTCCGATTAGACAGGGAGAATAGCAATCAGCCCCAGCATTTT
TRBJ2-3 | TRBD2 | . | TRBV14 | CASSPTSGRTNTDTQYF | TGTGCCAGCAGCCCGACTAGCGGGAGGACAAACACAGATACGCAGTATTTT
TRBJ1-1 | . | . | TRBV5-4 | CASSFQENTEAFF | TGTGCCAGCAGCTTCCAGGAGAACACTGAAGCTTTCTTT
TRBJ2-3 | TRBD1 | . | TRBV27 | CASSPRRDRGSDTQYF | TGTGCCAGCAGTCCGCGCCGGGACAGGGGATCCGATACGCAGTATTTT
TRBJ1-2 | . | once | TRBV6-6 | CASSYGGTTGYGYTF | TGTGCCAGCAGTTACGGCGGGACTACAGGCTATGGCTACACCTTC
TRBJ2-3 | TRBD1 | . | TRBV5-8 | CASSLGDRSSYTQYF | TGTGCCAGCAGCTTGGGGGACAGAAGTTCCTATACGCAGTATTTT
TRBJ1-5 | . | . | TRBV30 | CAWSGGGRDYSNQPQHF | TGTGCCTGGAGTGGTGGAGGACGGGATTATAGCAATCAGCCCCAGCATTTT
TRBJ1-2 | . | . | TRBV12-5 | CASGLGYRAEGYTF | TGTGCTAGTGGTTTGGGTTACAGGGCGGAGGGCTACACCTTC
TRBJ2-2 | . | . | TRBV5-5 | CASSLDPSGELFF | TGTGCCAGCAGCTTGGATCCCTCCGGGGAGCTGTTTTTT
TRBJ2-3 | . | . | TRBV10-2 | CASSEQGTDTQYF | TGCGCCAGCAGTGAACAGGGCACAGATACGCAGTATTTT
TRBJ1-4 | TRBD1 | . | TRBV24-1 | CATSDSGSRQGLNEKLFF | TGTGCCACCAGTGATTCGGGGTCCCGACAGGGGCTAAATGAAAAACTGTTTTTT
TRBJ1-3 | . | . | TRBV9 | CASSVGTSGNTIYF | TGTGCCAGCAGCGTAGGGACCTCTGGAAACACCATATATTTT
TRBJ2-1 | . | . | TRBV5-3 | CARSLAVRGEGISNEQFF | TGTGCCAGAAGCTTGGCCGTCAGGGGCGAAGGTATCAGCAATGAGCAGTTCTTC
TRBJ2-2 | . | . | TRBV21-1 | CASSRGLRGLVRTGELFF | TGTGCCAGCAGCAGAGGACTTAGGGGACTAGTCCGAACCGGGGAGCTGTTTTTT
TRBJ1-6 | TRBD1 | . | TRBV6-1 | CASSVWTGTGYSPLHF | TGTGCCAGCAGTGTATGGACCGGGACAGGGTATTCACCCCTCCACTTT
TRBJ1-2 | TRBD1 | once | TRBV25-1 | CASSERQGENGYTF | TGTGCCAGCAGTGAGCGACAGGGGGAAAATGGCTACACCTTC
TRBJ2-5 | TRBD1 | . | TRBV7-8 | CASSPRTGGRETQYF | TGTGCCAGCAGCCCGCGGACAGGGGGTCGAGAGACCCAGTACTTC
TRBJ1-1 | . | . | TRBV9 | CASSIREVTEAFF | TGTGCCAGCAGCATCCGGGAAGTCACTGAAGCTTTCTTT
TRBJ2-1 | . | . | TRBV7-9 | CASSPGQYNEQFF | TGTGCCAGCAGCCCCGGACAGTACAATGAGCAGTTCTTC
TRBJ2-5 | TRBD2 | . | TRBV6-2/TRBV6-3 | CASSRGLAGGQETQYF | TGTGCCAGCAGCAGAGGACTAGCGGGGGGCCAAGAGACCCAGTACTTC
TRBJ1-5 | . | . | TRBV15 | CATSQDYSNQPQHF | TGTGCCACCTCACAAGACTATAGCAATCAGCCCCAGCATTTT
TRBJ1-4 | . | . | TRBV6-5 | CASRLAGHNEKLFF | TGTGCCAGCAGGTTAGCGGGCCATAATGAAAAACTGTTTTTT
TRBJ2-1 | . | . | TRBV9 | CASSASGTANNNEQFF | TGTGCCAGCAGCGCCAGCGGGACAGCTAATAACAATGAGCAGTTCTTC
TRBJ2-2 | TRBD2 | few | TRBV25-1 | CASSYSGGDTGELFF | TGTGCCAGCAGCTATAGCGGGGGGGACACCGGGGAGCTGTTTTTT
TRBJ1-3 | . | . | TRBV5-1 | CASSLVAGGNTIYF | TGCGCCAGCAGCTTGGTGGCAGGGGGAAACACCATATATTTT
TRBJ2-1 | . | few | TRBV30 | CAWSVARGRFF | TGTGCCTGGAGTGTCGCGCGGGGTCGGTTCTTC
TRBJ2-5 | . | . | TRBV7-3 | CASSFFGDGETQYF | TGTGCCAGCAGCTTTTTTGGGGACGGAGAGACCCAGTACTTC
TRBJ2-3 | TRBD2 | . | TRBV19 | CASSPLAGGTDTQYF | TGTGCCAGTAGTCCGTTAGCGGGGGGCACAGATACGCAGTATTTT
TRBJ1-2 | . | . | TRBV2 | CASSPDWNYGYTF | TGTGCCAGCAGTCCTGACTGGAACTATGGCTACACCTTC
TRBJ2-2 | . | . | TRBV10-2 | CASSEQANTGELFF | TGCGCCAGCAGTGAGCAGGCGAACACCGGGGAGCTGTTTTTT